This entry describes one TCR beta chain. The antigen is unknown. The data belong to a study of PD-1 blockade in classical Hodgkin lymphoma. Findings and caveats of the study: As was reported, newly diagnosed patients showed lower baseline TCR diversity than healthy donors did. The baseline diversity of complete responders showed similarity to that of newly diagnosed patients.

Clones were sequenced by immunoSEQ multiplex PCR, and TCRdb holds only the in-frame ones, with some missing. The top ten clones hold 0.2% to 0.3% of a sample with around 34,000 clones, 90% of them seen once. All trial patients relapsed after autologous stem cell transplantation. Thawed PBMCs were the source of CD4+ T cells, purified by magnetic negative selection. Classification of best responses gave complete response, partial response or progressive disease. The CDR3 runs to 10 residues. CDR1 is MGHDK and CDR2 is SYGVNS in the germline V gene. Trimming pared 6 bases from V and 4 bases from J, leaving 3 bases between.

The specimen comprised CD4+ T cells from blood, sampled at baseline. This clonotype originated in a human donor with classical Hodgkin lymphoma. The rearrangement uses TRBV25-1 and TRBJ1-1; D remains unclear. CDR3 loop: CASRGTEAFF. CDR3 nucleotide sequence: TGTGCCAGCAGAGGCACTGAAGCTTTCTTT.